The source of this TCR beta chain is a study of cytomegalovirus exposure and HLA in healthy donors. Clones were sequenced by immunoSEQ multiplex PCR, and TCRdb holds only the in-frame ones, with some missing. Among hundreds of thousands of clones listed, over 65% were seen once. Germline V gene data show CDR1 as GTSNPN and CDR2 as SVGIG (reference sequence). V was pared by 4 bases and J by 6 bases, with 16 bases between. The CDR3 is 15 amino acids. Study-wide results and limits: The study recorded over 150 TCR beta chains that were cytomegalovirus-associated.

In regard to this clone: Its target is unknown.

The source is a woman under 30 in good health and CMV-seronegative. This sequence joins TRBV30 and TRBJ1-6; D unclear. Sequenced input: PBMCs. Here the CDR3 DNA reads TGTGCCTGGACCCAGCAGAGCGAGCTTAATTCACCCCTCCACTTT. It is translated as CAWTQQSELNSPLHF. Supplemented by reference TRBV30 and TRBJ1-6, the full variable domain reads SQTIHQWPATLVQPVGSPLSLECTVEGTSNPNLYWYRQAAGRGLQLLFYSVGIGQISSEVPQNLSASRPQDRQFILSSKKLLLSDSGFYLCAWTQQSELNSPLHFGNGTRLTVT.